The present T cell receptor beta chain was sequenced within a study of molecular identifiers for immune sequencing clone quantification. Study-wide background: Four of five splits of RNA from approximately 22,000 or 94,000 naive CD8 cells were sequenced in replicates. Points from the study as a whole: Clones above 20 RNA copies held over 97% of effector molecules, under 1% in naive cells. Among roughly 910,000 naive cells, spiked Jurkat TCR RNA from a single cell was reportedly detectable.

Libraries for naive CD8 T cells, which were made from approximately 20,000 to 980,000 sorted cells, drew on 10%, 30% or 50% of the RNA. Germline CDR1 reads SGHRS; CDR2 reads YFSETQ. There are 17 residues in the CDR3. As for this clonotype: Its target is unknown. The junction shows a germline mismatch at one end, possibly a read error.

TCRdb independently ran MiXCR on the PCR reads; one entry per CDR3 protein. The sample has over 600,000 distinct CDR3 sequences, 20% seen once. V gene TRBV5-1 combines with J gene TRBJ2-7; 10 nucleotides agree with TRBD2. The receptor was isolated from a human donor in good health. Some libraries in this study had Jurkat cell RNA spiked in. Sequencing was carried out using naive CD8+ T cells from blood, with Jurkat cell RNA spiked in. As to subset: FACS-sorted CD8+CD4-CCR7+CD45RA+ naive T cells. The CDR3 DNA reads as TGCGCCGGCAGCTTCTACTTTAGCGGGGGGACTGTCTACGAGCAGTACTTC. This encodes CAGSFYFSGGTVYEQYF.